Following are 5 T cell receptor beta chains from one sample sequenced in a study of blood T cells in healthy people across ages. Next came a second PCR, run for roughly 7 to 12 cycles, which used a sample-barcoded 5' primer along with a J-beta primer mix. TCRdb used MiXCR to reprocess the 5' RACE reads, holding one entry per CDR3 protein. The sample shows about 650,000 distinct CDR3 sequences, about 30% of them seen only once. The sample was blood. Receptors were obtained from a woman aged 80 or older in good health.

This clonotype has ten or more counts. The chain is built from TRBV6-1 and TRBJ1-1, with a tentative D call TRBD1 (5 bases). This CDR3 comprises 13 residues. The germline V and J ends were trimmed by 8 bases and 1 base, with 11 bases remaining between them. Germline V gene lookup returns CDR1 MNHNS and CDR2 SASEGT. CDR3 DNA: TGTGCCAGCGGTGGGGGAACGAACACTGAAGCTTTCTTT. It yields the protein CASGGGTNTEAFF.

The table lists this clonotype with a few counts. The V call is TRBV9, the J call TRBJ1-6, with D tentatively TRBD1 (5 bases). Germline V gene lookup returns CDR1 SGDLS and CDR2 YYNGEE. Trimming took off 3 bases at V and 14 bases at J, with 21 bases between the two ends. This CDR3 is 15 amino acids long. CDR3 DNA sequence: TGTGCCAGCAGCGCCAGCTGGGCGGGGCAATCATCCCTCCACTTT. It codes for CASSASWAGQSSLHF.

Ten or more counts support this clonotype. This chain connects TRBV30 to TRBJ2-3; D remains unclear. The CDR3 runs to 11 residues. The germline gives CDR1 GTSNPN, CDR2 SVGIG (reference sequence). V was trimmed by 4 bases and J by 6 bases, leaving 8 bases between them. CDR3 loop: CAWIIRDTQYF. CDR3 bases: TGTGCCTGGATAATTAGGGATACGCAGTATTTT.

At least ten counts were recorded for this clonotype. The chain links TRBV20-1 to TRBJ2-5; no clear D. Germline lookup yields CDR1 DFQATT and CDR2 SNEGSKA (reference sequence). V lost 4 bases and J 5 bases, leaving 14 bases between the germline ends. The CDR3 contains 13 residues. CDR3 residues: CSATTSLGETQYF. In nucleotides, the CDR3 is TGCAGTGCTACCACCTCATTAGGGGAGACCCAGTACTTC.

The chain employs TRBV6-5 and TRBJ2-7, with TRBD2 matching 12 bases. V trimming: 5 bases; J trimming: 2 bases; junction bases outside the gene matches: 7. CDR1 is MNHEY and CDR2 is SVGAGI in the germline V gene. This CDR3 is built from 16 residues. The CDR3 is CASSHRTSGNPYEQYF. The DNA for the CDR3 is TGTGCCAGCAGTCACAGGACTAGCGGGAACCCCTACGAGCAGTACTTC.